A single TCR beta chain is shown here with its context. It was with 60 Vbeta and 13 Jbeta primers that the PCR ran. Here immunoSEQ multiplex PCR was the method, and the copy in TCRdb shows in-frame clones only, minus some. This listing includes 150,000 to 200,000 clones. The entry originates in a study of cytomegalovirus exposure and HLA in healthy donors. V lost 0 bases to trimming and J lost 5 bases, with 19 bases between them. The CDR3 extends over 17 amino acids. Germline V CDR1 and CDR2: LGHNA, YNFKEQ. This chain uses TRBV4-2 with TRBJ1-1, with a weak D call TRBD1 (5 bases). Input material: PBMCs. The sequence derives from a man in his thirties or forties in good health and CMV-seronegative. CDR3 region: CASSQDLSRAGGTEAFF. CDR3 nucleotide sequence: TGTGCCAGCAGCCAAGATCTTTCCAGGGCGGGGGGGACTGAAGCTTTCTTT.